The 5 T cell receptor beta chains below all came from one sample that was sequenced in a study of graft-versus-host responses after intestinal transplantation. Measured with immunoSEQ multiplex PCR; TCRdb has only the in-frame clones, and not every one. The sample holds about 5,200 clones, over 60% seen once. Intraepithelial and lamina propria lymphocytes were freed from processed graft tissue. The sequences come from ileum tissue, collected about 250 days after intestinal transplant. All receptors derive from a human patient who received an intestinal transplant, so some T cells may come from the graft donor.

The gene calls are TRBV10-3 and TRBJ2-3, with a possible D match to TRBD1 (6 bases). The CDR3 is 16 amino acids. Germline V lookup: CDR1 ENHRY, CDR2 SYGVKD. Trimming shortened V by 5 bases and J by 4 bases, and 19 bases separated the two germline ends. The CDR3 nucleotides read TGTGCCATCAGTAACTACAGGGTCCTGGCCCCAGATACGCAGTATTTT. As protein: CAISNYRVLAPDTQYF.

This chain connects TRBV12-5 to TRBJ1-2, with 9 bases identical to TRBD1. The germline V gene has CDR1 LGHNT and CDR2 FRNRAP. The V segment lost 1 base and the J segment 4 bases; nucleotides outside the gene matches: 1. The CDR3 spans 14 residues. CDR3 nucleotides: TGTGCTAGTGGTTTGGAGGGACAGGGCTATGGCTACACCTTC. The encoded protein is CASGLEGQGYGYTF.

This clone was detected only once. V gene TRBV4-1 combines with J gene TRBJ2-5; 14 bases align to TRBD2. This CDR3 spans 17 amino acids. The junction had 3 bases not matched to a gene; V was cut back by 0 bases and J by 3 bases. Germline CDR1 MGHRA, CDR2 YSYEKL. The CDR3 nucleotides read TGCGCCAGCAGCCAAGATCTGGGACTAGCGGGAGAAGAGACCCAGTACTTC. It codes for CASSQDLGLAGEETQYF.

The V and J genes are TRBV16 and TRBJ1-2; D possibly corresponds to TRBD1 (6 bases). The germline gives CDR1 KGHSY, CDR2 FQNENV. The CDR3 is 15 residues long. Trimming cost V 0 bases and J 4 bases, with 12 bases left between them. Written as DNA, the CDR3 is TGTGCCAGCAGCCAATCGGCAGGGGTGATCTATGGCTACACCTTC. Translation: CASSQSAGVIYGYTF.

V gene TRBV2 combines with J gene TRBJ1-1; D is unclear. Deletions cut 6 bases from V and 3 bases from J, with 14 bases between. This CDR3 comprises 14 residues. The germline V gene encodes CDR1 SNHLY and CDR2 FYNNEI. The CDR3 region has the DNA TGTGCCAGCAGGGACGGGGTGGAGGACACTGAAGCTTTCTTT. It is translated as CASRDGVEDTEAFF. The whole variable domain, remainder taken from reference TRBV2 and TRBJ1-1, is EPEVTQTPSHQVTQMGQEVILRCVPISNHLYFYWYRQILGQKVEFLVSFYNNEISEKSEIFDDQFSVERPDGSNFTLKIRSTKLEDSAMYFCASRDGVEDTEAFFGQGTRLTVV.